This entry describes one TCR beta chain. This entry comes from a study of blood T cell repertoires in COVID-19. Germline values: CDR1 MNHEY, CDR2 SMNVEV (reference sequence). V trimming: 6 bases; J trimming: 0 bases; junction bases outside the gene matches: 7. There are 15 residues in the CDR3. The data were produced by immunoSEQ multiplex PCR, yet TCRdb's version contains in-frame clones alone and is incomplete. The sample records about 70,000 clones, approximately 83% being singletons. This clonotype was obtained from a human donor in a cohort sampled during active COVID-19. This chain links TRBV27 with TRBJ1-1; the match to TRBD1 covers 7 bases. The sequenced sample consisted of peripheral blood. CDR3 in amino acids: CASSLTGDMNTEAFF. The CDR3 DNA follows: TGTGCCAGCAGCCTAACAGGGGACATGAACACTGAAGCTTTCTTT.